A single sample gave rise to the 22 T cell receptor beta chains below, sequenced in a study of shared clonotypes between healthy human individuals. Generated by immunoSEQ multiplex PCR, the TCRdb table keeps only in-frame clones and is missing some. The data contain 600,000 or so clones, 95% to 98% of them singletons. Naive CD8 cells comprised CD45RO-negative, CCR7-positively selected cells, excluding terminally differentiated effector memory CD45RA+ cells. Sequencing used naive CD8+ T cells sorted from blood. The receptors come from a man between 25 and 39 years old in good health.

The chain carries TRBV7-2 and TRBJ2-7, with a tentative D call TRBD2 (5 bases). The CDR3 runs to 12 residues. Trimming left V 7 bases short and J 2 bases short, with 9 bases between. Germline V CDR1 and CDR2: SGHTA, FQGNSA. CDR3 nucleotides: TGTGCCAGCACCCCGGGGACCTACGAGCAGTACTTC. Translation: CASTPGTYEQYF.

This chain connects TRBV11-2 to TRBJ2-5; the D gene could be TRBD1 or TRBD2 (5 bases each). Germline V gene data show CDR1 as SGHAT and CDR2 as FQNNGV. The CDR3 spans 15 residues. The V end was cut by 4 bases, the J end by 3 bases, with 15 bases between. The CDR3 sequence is CASSSFRDGEETQYF. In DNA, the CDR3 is TGTGCCAGCAGCTCTTTCCGGGACGGCGAAGAGACCCAGTACTTC.

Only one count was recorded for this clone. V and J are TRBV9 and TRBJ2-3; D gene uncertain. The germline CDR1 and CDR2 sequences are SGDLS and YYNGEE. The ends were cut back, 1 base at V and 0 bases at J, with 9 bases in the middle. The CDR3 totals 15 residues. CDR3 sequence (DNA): TGTGCCAGCAGCGTATTCCTTACTAGCACAGATACGCAGTATTTT. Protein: CASSVFLTSTDTQYF.

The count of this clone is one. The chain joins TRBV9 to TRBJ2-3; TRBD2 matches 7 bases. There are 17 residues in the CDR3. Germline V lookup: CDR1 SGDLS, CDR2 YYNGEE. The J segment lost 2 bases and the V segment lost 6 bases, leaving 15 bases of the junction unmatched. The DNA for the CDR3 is TGTGCCAGCACGCGGGCTGCTCAAGCGGGGCCCACAGATACGCAGTATTTT. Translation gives CASTRAAQAGPTDTQYF. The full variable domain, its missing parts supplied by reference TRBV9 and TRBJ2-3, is DSGVTQTPKHLITATGQRVTLRCSPRSGDLSVYWYQQSLDQGLQFLIQYYNGEERAKGNILERFSAQQFPDLHSELNLSSLELGDSALYFCASTRAAQAGPTDTQYFGPGTRLTVL.

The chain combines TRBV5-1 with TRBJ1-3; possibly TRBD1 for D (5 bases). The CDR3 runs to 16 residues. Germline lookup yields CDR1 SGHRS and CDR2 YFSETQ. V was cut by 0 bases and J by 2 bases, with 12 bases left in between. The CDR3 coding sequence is TGCGCCAGCAGCTTGGAGTGGGCAGGGACTGGAAACACCATATATTTT. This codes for CASSLEWAGTGNTIYF.

CDR3 sequence: CASSFYSLYNEQFF. The DNA of the CDR3 is TGTGCCAGCAGTTTCTACTCCCTCTACAATGAGCAGTTCTTC. The genes are TRBV28 and TRBJ2-1, with D unclear. Trimming took 3 bases from V and 3 from J, leaving 9 bases between them. The CDR3 spans 14 residues. CDR1 is MDHEN and CDR2 is SYDVKM in the germline V gene. Full variable domain (missing parts from reference TRBV28 and TRBJ2-1): DVKVTQSSRYLVKRTGEKVFLECVQDMDHENMFWYRQDPGLGLRLIYFSYDVKMKEKGDIPEGYSVSREKKERFSLILESASTNQTSMYLCASSFYSLYNEQFFGPGTRLTVL.

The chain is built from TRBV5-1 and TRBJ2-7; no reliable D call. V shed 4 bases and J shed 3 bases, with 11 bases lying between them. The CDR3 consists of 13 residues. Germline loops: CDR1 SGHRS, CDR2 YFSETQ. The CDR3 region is CASSTGSYYEQYF. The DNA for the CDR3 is TGCGCCAGCAGCACGGGTTCATACTACGAGCAGTACTTC.

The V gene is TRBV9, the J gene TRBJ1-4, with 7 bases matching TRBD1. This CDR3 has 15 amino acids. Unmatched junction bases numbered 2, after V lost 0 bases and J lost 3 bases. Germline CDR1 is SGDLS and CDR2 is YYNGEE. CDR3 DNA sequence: TGTGCCAGCAGCGTAGCAGGGGGAGCTAATGAAAAACTGTTTTTT. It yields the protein CASSVAGGANEKLFF.

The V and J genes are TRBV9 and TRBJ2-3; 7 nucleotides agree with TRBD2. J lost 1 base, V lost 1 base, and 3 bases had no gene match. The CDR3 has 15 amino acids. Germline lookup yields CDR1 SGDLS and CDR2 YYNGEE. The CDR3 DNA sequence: TGTGCCAGCAGCGTAAGCGGGACTCGCACAGATACGCAGTATTTT. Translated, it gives CASSVSGTRTDTQYF.

In nucleotides, the CDR3 is TGTGCCAGCACCAAATCTACATCAACTAATGAAAAACTGTTTTTT. Translation gives CASTKSTSTNEKLFF. The chain has TRBV6-5 and TRBJ1-4; D not resolved. Germline lookup yields CDR1 MNHEY and CDR2 SVGAGI. The germline V and J ends were trimmed by 7 bases and 0 bases, with 12 bases remaining between them. The CDR3 runs 15 residues.

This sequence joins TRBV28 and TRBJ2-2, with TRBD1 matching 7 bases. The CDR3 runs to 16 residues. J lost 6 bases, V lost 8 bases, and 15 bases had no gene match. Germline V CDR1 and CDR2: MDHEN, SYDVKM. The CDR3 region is CASCCPGQDAAGELFF. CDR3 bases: TGTGCCAGCTGTTGTCCTGGACAGGACGCAGCCGGGGAGCTGTTTTTT.

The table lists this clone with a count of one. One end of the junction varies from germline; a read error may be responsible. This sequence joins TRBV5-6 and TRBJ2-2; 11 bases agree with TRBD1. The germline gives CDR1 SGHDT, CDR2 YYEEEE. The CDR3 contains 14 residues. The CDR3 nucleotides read TGTGCCAGCAGTTTGGACAGGGGGCAAAGGGAGCTGTTTTTT. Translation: CASSLDRGQRELFF.

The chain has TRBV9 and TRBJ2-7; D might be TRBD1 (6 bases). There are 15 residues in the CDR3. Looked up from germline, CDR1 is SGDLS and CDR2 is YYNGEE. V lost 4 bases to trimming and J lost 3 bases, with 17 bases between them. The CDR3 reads CASSPYRDQGYEQYF. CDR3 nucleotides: TGTGCCAGCAGCCCGTACAGGGACCAGGGCTACGAGCAGTACTTC.

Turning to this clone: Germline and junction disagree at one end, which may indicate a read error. DNA for the CDR3: TGTGCCAGCGGCTTTACTGTGACAGATACGCAGTATTTT. Residues: CASGFTVTDTQYF. This chain uses TRBV13 with TRBJ2-3; D is unresolved. The CDR3 covers 13 residues. Germline CDR1 is PRHDT and CDR2 is FYEKMQ (reference sequence). The full variable domain, in which reference TRBV13 and TRBJ2-3 provide the parts outside the CDR3, is AAGVIQSPRHLIKEKRETATLKCYPIPRHDTVYWYQQGPGQDPQFLISFYEKMQSDKGSIPDRFSAQQFSDYHSELNMSSLELGDSALYFCASGFTVTDTQYFGPGTRLTVL.

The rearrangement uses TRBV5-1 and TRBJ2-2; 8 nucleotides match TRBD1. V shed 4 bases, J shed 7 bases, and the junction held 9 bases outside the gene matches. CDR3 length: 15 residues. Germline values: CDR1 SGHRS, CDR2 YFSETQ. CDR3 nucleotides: TGCGCCAGCAGCCCTGGACAGGGTCGGATCGGGGAGCTGTTTTTT. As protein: CASSPGQGRIGELFF.

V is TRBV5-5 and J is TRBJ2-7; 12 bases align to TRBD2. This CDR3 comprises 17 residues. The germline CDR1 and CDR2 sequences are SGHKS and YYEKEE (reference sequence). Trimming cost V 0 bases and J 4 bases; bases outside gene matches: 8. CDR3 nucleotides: TGTGCCAGCAGCTTGGACCATCCTAGCGGGAGGGCGTACGAGCAGTACTTC. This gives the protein CASSLDHPSGRAYEQYF. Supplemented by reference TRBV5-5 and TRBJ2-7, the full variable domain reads DAGVTQSPTHLIKTRGQQVTLRCSPISGHKSVSWYQQVLGQGPQFIFQYYEKEERGRGNFPDRFSARQFPNYSSELNVNALLLGDSALYLCASSLDHPSGRAYEQYFGPGTRLTVT.

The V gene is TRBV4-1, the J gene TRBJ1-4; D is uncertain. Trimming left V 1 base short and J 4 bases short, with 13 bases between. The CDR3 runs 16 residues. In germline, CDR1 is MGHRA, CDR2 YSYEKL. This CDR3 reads CASSQAQSSLNEKLFF. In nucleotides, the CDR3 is TGCGCCAGCAGCCAAGCACAGTCTTCGCTTAATGAAAAACTGTTTTTT.

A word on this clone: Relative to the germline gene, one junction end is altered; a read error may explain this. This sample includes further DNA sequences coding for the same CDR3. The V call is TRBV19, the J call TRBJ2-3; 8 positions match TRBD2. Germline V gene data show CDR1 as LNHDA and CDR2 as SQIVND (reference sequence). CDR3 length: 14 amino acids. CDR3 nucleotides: TGTGCCAGTAGAATAGCGGGGAGCACAGATACGCAGTATTTT. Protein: CASRIAGSTDTQYF.

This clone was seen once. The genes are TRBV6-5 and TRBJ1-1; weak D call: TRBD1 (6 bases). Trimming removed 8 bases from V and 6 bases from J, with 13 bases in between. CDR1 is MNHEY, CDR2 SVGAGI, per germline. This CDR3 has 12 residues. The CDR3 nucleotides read TGTGCCAGCTTCTTTGCAGGGGCTGAAGCTTTCTTT. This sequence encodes CASFFAGAEAFF.

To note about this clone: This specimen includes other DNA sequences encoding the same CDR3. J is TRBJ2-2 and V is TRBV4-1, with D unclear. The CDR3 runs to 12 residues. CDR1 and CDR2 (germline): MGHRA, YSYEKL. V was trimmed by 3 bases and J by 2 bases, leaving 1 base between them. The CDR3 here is CASSHNTGELFF. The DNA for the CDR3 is TGCGCCAGCAGCCATAACACCGGGGAGCTGTTTTTT.

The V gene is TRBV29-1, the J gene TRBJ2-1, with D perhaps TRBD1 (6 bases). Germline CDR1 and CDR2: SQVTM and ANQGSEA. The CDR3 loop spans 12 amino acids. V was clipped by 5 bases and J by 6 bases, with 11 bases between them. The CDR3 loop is CSVSDSSNEQFF. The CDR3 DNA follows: TGCAGCGTTTCGGACAGTTCCAATGAGCAGTTCTTC.

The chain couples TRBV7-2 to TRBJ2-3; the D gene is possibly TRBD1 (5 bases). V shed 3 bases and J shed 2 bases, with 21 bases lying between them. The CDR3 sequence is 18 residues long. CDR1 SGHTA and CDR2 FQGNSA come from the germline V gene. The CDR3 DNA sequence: TGTGCCAGCAGCTTTCCAGGGAACTCCGCCGGACCCACAGATACGCAGTATTTT. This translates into CASSFPGNSAGPTDTQYF.